This TCR beta chain was sequenced during a study of blood T cell repertoires in COVID-19. Study summary: Samples taken during acute and convalescent COVID-19 were collected in the United States, Italy and Spain.

Germline CDR1 LNHDA, CDR2 SQIVND (reference sequence). V dropped 4 bases and J dropped 12; count of bases not matched to a gene: 13. The CDR3 length is 14 residues. Authors' methods: Counts of nucleated cells, estimated from reference gene primer amplification, were obtained. Produced via immunoSEQ multiplex PCR; TCRdb's table is partial and in-frame only. The V and J calls and the clone size are those of that table, but D and trimming were determined from the DNA. The sample holds about 32,000 clones, 65% to 90% seen once. The chain employs TRBV19 and TRBJ2-7; 9 positions agree with TRBD1. Input material: peripheral blood. The source of this sequence is a woman older than 75 with active or convalescent COVID-19. CDR3 bases: TGTGCCAGTAGTACGGGGGGACAGGGCCCCTCCTGGTACTTC. Translated, it gives CASSTGGQGPSWYF.